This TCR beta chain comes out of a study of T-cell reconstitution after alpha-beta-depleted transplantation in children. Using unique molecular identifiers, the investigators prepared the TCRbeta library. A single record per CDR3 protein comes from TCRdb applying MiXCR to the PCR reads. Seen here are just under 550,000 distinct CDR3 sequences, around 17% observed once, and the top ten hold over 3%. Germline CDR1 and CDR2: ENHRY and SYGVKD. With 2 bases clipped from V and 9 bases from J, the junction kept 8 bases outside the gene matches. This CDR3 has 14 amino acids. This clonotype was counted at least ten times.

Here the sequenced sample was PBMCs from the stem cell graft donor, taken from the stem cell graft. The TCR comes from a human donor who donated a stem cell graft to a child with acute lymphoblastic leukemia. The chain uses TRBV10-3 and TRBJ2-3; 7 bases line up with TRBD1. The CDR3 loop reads CAISEGTTGNTQYF. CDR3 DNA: TGTGCCATCAGTGAGGGAACGACAGGGAACACGCAGTATTTT.